This T cell receptor (beta chain) was found in a study of T cells in Graves' hyperthyroidism and ophthalmopathy. CDR1 PRHDT and CDR2 FYEKMQ come from the germline V gene (reference sequence). V shed 5 bases and J shed 3 bases, with 14 bases lying between them. This CDR3 spans 14 amino acids. In making diagnoses, clinical symptoms, serum thyroxine and TRAb, thyroid ultrasound and orbital computed tomography were all used. TCR beta CDR3 region amplification was performed from RNA transcripts. During a first-round RT-PCR of the TCR CDR3, the HTBI primer set was used. TCRdb fed the multiplex PCR reads into MiXCR, producing one record per CDR3 protein. This sample has about 350,000 distinct CDR3 sequences, with 18% found just once.

Sequenced material: blood. This TCR was recovered from a woman aged 40 to 50 with Graves' ophthalmopathy. The J gene is TRBJ2-7, the V gene TRBV13, with D possibly matching TRBD2 (5 bases). In nucleotides, the CDR3 is TGTGCCAGCAGCGTCAGATTACGGGGCTACGAGCAGTACTTC. Residues: CASSVRLRGYEQYF.